This T cell receptor (beta chain) was identified during a study of cytomegalovirus exposure and HLA in healthy donors. The sample holds a few counts of this clone. Primers for the PCR totalled 60 Vbeta and 13 Jbeta. Sequenced by immunoSEQ multiplex PCR; TCRdb stores in-frame clones only, minus some. The data show under 110,000 clones, with 65% to 85% seen just once and around 1.9% held by the top ten. The V end was cut by 1 base, the J end by 3 bases, with 12 bases between. CDR3 length: 15 amino acids. Germline-derived CDR1 and CDR2 are LGHNA and YNFKEQ. Sequencing used PBMCs. J is TRBJ1-2 and V is TRBV4-2, with D hard to call. This receptor was obtained from a middle-aged woman in good health and CMV-seronegative. This CDR3 is CASSQVLGNYYGYTF. As DNA, the CDR3 is TGTGCCAGCAGCCAAGTTCTCGGGAATTACTATGGCTACACCTTC.